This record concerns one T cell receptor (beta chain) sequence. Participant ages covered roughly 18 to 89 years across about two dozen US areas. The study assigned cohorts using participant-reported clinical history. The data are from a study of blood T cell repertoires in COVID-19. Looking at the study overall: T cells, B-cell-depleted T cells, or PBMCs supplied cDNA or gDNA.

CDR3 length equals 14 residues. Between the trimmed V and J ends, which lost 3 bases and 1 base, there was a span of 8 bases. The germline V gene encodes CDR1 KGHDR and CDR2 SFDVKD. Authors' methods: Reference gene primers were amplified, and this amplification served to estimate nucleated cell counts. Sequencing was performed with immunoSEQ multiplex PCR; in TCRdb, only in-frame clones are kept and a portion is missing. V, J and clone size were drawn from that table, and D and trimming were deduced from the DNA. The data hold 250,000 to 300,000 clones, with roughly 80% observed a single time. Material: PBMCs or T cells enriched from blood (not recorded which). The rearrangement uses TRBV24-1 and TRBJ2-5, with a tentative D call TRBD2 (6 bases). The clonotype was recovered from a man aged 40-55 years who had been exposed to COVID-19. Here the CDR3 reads CATSDATSQETQYF. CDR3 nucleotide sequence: TGTGCCACCAGTGATGCGACTAGCCAAGAGACCCAGTACTTC.